This T cell receptor beta chain stems from a study of cytomegalovirus exposure and HLA in healthy donors. Study conclusions and caveats: The only immune exposure information that was available was CMV serostatus. Follow-up analysis found HLA locus-dependent TCR association rates, highest for DRB1 and lowest for HLA-C. Sequencing likely produced, as an artifact, a cluster of highly shared sequence variants. A later analysis reportedly found that, within productive TCRs, an Asian-associated ancestry cluster had fewer N-insertions than the mean observed across the roughly 610 donors.

The PCR was carried out with 60 Vbeta primers and 13 Jbeta primers. The protocol was immunoSEQ multiplex PCR, while the TCRdb copy is restricted to in-frame clones and leaves out a portion. Altogether about 65,000 clones are present, 62% being singletons, with the ten largest covering about 3%. Notes on this clone: The target antigen is unknown.

The CDR3 totals 17 residues. Losses at the gene ends were 1 base for V and 0 bases for J; bases not matched to a gene: 4. Looked up from germline, CDR1 is SGHVS and CDR2 is FNYEAQ. Source material: PBMCs. The chain couples TRBV7-6 to TRBJ2-1; 9 nucleotides agree with TRBD1. The origin of this receptor is a man aged 25-45 years in good health and CMV-seronegative. In DNA form, the CDR3 reads TGTGCCAGCAGCTTAGTACAGGGGGCGGGCTCCTACAATGAGCAGTTCTTC. Translating it yields CASSLVQGAGSYNEQFF.